This TCR beta chain comes out of a study of TIL therapy for anti-PD-1-resistant metastatic lung cancer. Study background: Half of patients were current or former smokers.

The libraries were made with immunoSEQ v3. Data came from immunoSEQ multiplex PCR; TCRdb stores just in-frame clones and leaves some out. The data contain 54,000 or so clones, around four fifths of them singletons. The CDR3 is 14 residues long. The germline gives CDR1 SNHLY, CDR2 FYNNEI. The V end lost 8 bases, the J end lost 5 bases, and 18 bases lay between the germline ends. The time point here: pre-treatment sample, taken before nivolumab and TIL therapy. The rearrangement links TRBV2 to TRBJ1-2; tentatively, D is TRBD1 (5 bases). Sample: blood, taken at baseline. The sequence was obtained from a person aged 25 to 85 with non-small cell lung cancer. Here the CDR3 DNA reads TGTGCCAGCGTGAGGTCAGGGTATCGGTATGGCTACACCTTC. It specifies CASVRSGYRYGYTF.